This T cell receptor (beta chain) was sequenced in a study of shared clonotypes between healthy human individuals. General study points: Sharing of clonotypes among donors was expected to vary with sequencing depth.

This CDR3 spans 14 amino acids. V gave up 5 bases and J gave up 2 bases; unmatched junction bases: 4. Germline V gene data show CDR1 as SGHDT and CDR2 as YYEEEE. Sorted-subset replicate PCR reactions contained 200 to 250 ng DNA, corresponding to about 30,000 T cell genomes. The method was immunoSEQ multiplex PCR; TCRdb's version includes in-frame clones alone and lacks a portion of them. The table has 2,500,000 or so clones, more than 80% seen once. This clone was seen a single time. Antigen unknown. Adults of Caucasian background living in Nashville, Tennessee made up all donors. The TCR comes from a man younger than 35 in good health. What was sequenced was naive CD4+ T cells sorted from blood. As for subset: CD45RA+ positively selected. The chain employs TRBV5-6 and TRBJ2-7, with 10 bases that match TRBD1. This CDR3 reads CASSRGTGAYEQYF. The CDR3 coding sequence is TGTGCCAGCAGTCGCGGGACAGGGGCCTACGAGCAGTACTTC.